This T cell receptor beta chain was sequenced for a study of T cell changes during pregnancy in multiple sclerosis. The CDR3 is 15 amino acids. Germline V gene lookup returns CDR1 MNHNY and CDR2 SVGAGI (reference sequence). With 6 bases removed from V and 7 bases from J, the gap between germline ends came to 19 bases. Measured with immunoSEQ multiplex PCR; TCRdb has only the in-frame clones, and not every one. There are 90,000 to 120,000 clones in the sample; approximately 90% occur only once, and less than 0.9% lies in the top ten. This receptor was obtained from a female donor in good health, enrolled as a control in a pregnancy study. The chain employs TRBV6-6 and TRBJ2-1; D is possibly TRBD1 (6 bases). This specimen consisted of peripheral blood, obtained in the third trimester of pregnancy. The CDR3 is CASRGLKDRLNEQFF. The CDR3 DNA follows: TGTGCCAGCAGGGGGCTCAAAGACAGGTTGAATGAGCAGTTCTTC.